This record concerns one TCR beta chain sequence. Its antigen remains unknown. This table comes from immunoSEQ multiplex PCR, and its TCRdb copy is limited to in-frame clones, with some not included. The sample includes about 82,000 clones, approximately 86% seen only once; the top ten take about 0.8%. The record originates from a study of OX40 agonist ivuxolimab in advanced cancers. For the study at large: While on treatment, patients had intravenous ivuxolimab at 0.01 to 10 mg/kg every 2 weeks. Study-wide results and caveats: Specificity for antigen went undetermined in the expanded peripheral T cells. At 0.1 to 3.0 mg/kg and by week 6, CD4+ and CD8+ T cells in the blood had expanded clonally.

V lost 6 bases, J lost 11 bases, and 22 bases lay in between. This CDR3 has 14 amino acids. Germline CDR1 is MNHNS and CDR2 is SASEGT. The TCR originated in an adult with an advanced solid tumor such as melanoma, head and neck, liver or kidney cancer. This sample comprised CD4+ or CD8+ T cells sorted from blood, obtained in a trial of the OX40 agonist ivuxolimab. This chain links TRBV6-1 with TRBJ2-5; either TRBD1 or TRBD2 may fit D (6 bases each). Written as DNA, the CDR3 is TGTGCCAGCAGCAAAGGAGGGGGAGTGGGGTTGCAGTACTTC. This encodes CASSKGGGVGLQYF.